This T cell receptor (beta chain) was identified during a study of cytomegalovirus exposure and HLA in healthy donors. This PCR relied on a set of 60 Vbeta primers and 13 Jbeta primers. Sequencing used immunoSEQ multiplex PCR; TCRdb keeps in-frame clones, though not all of them. The sample has about 160,000 clones, 75% to 90% seen once. Turning to this clone: Antigen specificity is unknown.

The study's findings and limits: In a later analysis, approximately 18,000 TCR beta sequences were associated with HLA alleles at 0.05 false discovery rate.

The ends lost 4 bases at V and 3 bases at J; junction bases unmatched: 9. Germline V lookup: CDR1 SGHAT, CDR2 FQNNGV. The CDR3 is made up of 15 amino acids. Sequencing was done on a sample of PBMCs. This TCR derives from a man aged 25-40 years in good health and CMV-seronegative. This chain joins TRBV11-2 and TRBJ2-7; 7 bases are shared with TRBD1. The CDR3 is CASSSLTGRGYEQYF. CDR3 bases: TGTGCCAGCAGCTCCTTGACAGGGAGAGGCTACGAGCAGTACTTC.